This T cell receptor (beta chain) was profiled in a study of shared clonotypes between healthy human individuals (dated by TCRdb to about 2020). In the study overall: The cohort included three men and a couple of women between 18 and 49 years of age. For each donor, CD4 naive and CD4 memory were each given three plates, CD8 naive was given two plates, and CD8 memory was given one plate. Blood TCR repertoires of a handful of healthy adults were deeply sequenced to estimate repertoire size and the extent of clonotype sharing between individuals. To increase sequencing depth and limit assay-specific biases, TCR repertoire library preparation and sequencing were carried out by different laboratories using diverse techniques. Leukapheresis yielded between about 0.94 and 8.9 billion PBMCs per donor.

The donors were healthy, HIV-negative adults with no recently reported acute infections or vaccinations. All donors were Caucasian adults living in Nashville, Tennessee, USA. Magnetic negative selection was used to enrich CD4+ T cells, after which naive cells were positively selected on CD45RA and the negative fraction became the memory subset. Blood was obtained by leukapheresis, after which PBMCs were separated by Ficoll-Histopaque density gradient centrifugation and cryopreserved in liquid nitrogen vapor phase. Analytical flow cytometry was used to check the purity and quantity of each magnetically sorted T cell population. Each sorted fraction had its genomic DNA isolated and then quantified by UV absorbance on a Nanodrop 2000c. Using the deep immunoSEQ assay, TCR CDR3 regions were amplified from genomic DNA by multiplex PCR. Genomic DNA extracted from each cell subset was distributed evenly over all wells of several immunoSEQ 96-well plates, and each plate served as one replicate. For sorted subsets, approximately 210 ng genomic DNA, equal to about 30,000 T cell genomes, was loaded into each replicate PCR. The purified libraries were quantified using a Qubit 3.0 fluorometer, sized with a Bioanalyzer 2100, and then quantified again using the KAPA Library Quantification kit. Every immunoSEQ 96-well plate was sequenced on a dedicated single-read 150-cycle Illumina NextSeq 550 flow cell. The paper's processing steps were these. Because the immunoSEQ output included only junctional sequences and no quality scores, the filtering could not be the same as the filtering used for full-length reads. Sequences were annotated with PyIR, a Python wrapper for IgBLAST v1.9, using IMGT germline references to assign V/J genes and CDR3. Reads with weak V/J assignments (E-value above 1e-6), missing CDR3, stop codons, out-of-frame junctions, or ambiguous translated residues were removed. A V3J clonotype was defined by an identical inferred V gene, J gene, and CDR3 amino acid sequence. Percentage overlap between repertoires was computed as shared unique clonotypes divided by the size of the smaller repertoire. Repertoire richness was assessed with RTK rarefaction, the Chao1 estimator, and Recon v2.1 estimates of unobserved clonotypes. Generation probabilities were computed with OLGA for all TCRbeta clonotypes obtained by the gDNA method from several donors. TCRdb provides this immuneACCESS table in a form limited to in-frame rearrangements. Some clones are lacking; in checked studies, under half of them reflect an unresolved V gene, and why the rest are absent is not known. For V, J and clone size, that table is used; D and trimming come from the DNA. A total of some 1.5 million clones appear in this sample, roughly 96% of them only once. Roughly 1.2% of the sample lies in the top ten.

Deletion took 8 bases off V and 1 base off J, with a span of 18 bases between the germline ends. Inclusive of the bounding cysteine and phenylalanine, the CDR3 is 14 residues long. Kept here is only the CDR3 DNA, which spans 42 bases and is read in frame from base 1. From a lookup of the germline V gene, CDR1 and CDR2 are SQVTM and ANQGSEA. Concerning this clone: Its antigen target is currently unknown. No much larger clone is present one base from it, and per-base qualities are unavailable.

Summary of the overall study and its limitations: Because the study included a small number of donors, the genetic and exposure-history diversity represented was limited. Higher generation probabilities were observed for clonotypes shared by all four sorted-subset donors than for non-shared clonotypes. Larger estimated clonotype richness was generally found for naive subsets than for memory subsets. Across a handful of donors, approximately 4.6% of naive CD4, approximately 4% of naive CD8, about 2.3% of memory CD4, and approximately 0.4% of memory CD8 clonotypes were shared. Sampling was restricted to blood, and TCR repertoires in tissues likely differ from the TCR repertoires found in blood. Even with the large sequencing depth, rarefaction of the sorted-subset datasets indicated that sequencing was incomplete. Pairwise subsampling led to the expectation that sequencing depth would affect the degree of clonotype sharing among donors.

The rearranged chain carries TRBV29-1 and TRBJ2-7, with no confident D gene call. This TCR came from a man aged 25-45 years in good health. The source material was naive CD4+ T cells sorted from blood. Explained via the paper, the cell subset or site label denotes: CD45RA+ positively selected. CDR3 loop: CSTIAGYLSYEQYF. The sequenced DNA: TGCAGCACCATTGCCGGGTACTTATCCTACGAGCAGTACTTC.